These T cell receptor beta chains were read from a single sample in a study of blood T cell repertoires in COVID-19. TCRdb's table, derived via immunoSEQ multiplex PCR, lists solely in-frame clones and lacks some. The data hold approximately 97,000 clones, with about 85% observed a single time. Sequenced input: peripheral blood. The receptors were gathered from a man in his fifties or sixties with acute or convalescent COVID-19. CDR3s include the opening cysteine and the closing phenylalanine or tryptophan. The order of the fields is J gene, clone size, V gene, D gene, CDR3 protein, CDR3 DNA. D genes are given only for firm matches. Not all rows give a size; the values are once, few, many and, for expanded clones, a class.

>TRBJ1-4|once|TRBV6-5|-
CASSYAGMNEKLFF
TGTGCCAGCAGTTACGCAGGGATGAATGAAAAACTGTTTTTT
>TRBJ2-5|-|TRBV6-5|TRBD1
CASSYTSQGAQETQYF
TGTGCCAGCAGTTACACGTCACAGGGGGCGCAGGAGACCCAGTACTTC
>TRBJ2-5|once|TRBV3-1/TRBV3-2|-
CASSPLSGQLEETQYF
TGTGCCAGCAGCCCCCTGAGCGGGCAACTTGAAGAGACCCAGTACTTC
>TRBJ1-5|few|TRBV28|-
CASSLRGNIYSNQPQHF
TGTGCCAGCAGTTTAAGGGGAAATATTTATAGCAATCAGCCCCAGCATTTT
>TRBJ2-3|-|TRBV30|TRBD1
CAWSEGQGITDTQYF
TGTGCCTGGAGCGAGGGACAGGGGATCACAGATACGCAGTATTTT
>TRBJ1-2|-|TRBV28|TRBD1
CASRAEGQGYGYTF
TGTGCCAGCAGAGCGGAGGGACAGGGCTATGGCTACACCTTC
>TRBJ2-2|-|TRBV30|TRBD1
CAWNAGQGHGELFF
TGTGCCTGGAACGCGGGACAGGGGCACGGGGAGCTGTTTTTT
>TRBJ2-7|-|TRBV7-3|TRBD1
CASSFTGTGAYEQYF
TGTGCCAGCAGCTTCACCGGGACAGGGGCATACGAGCAGTACTTC
>TRBJ1-1|-|TRBV3-1/TRBV3-2|TRBD1
CASSQAGGEAFF
TGTGCCAGCAGCCAAGCAGGGGGCGAAGCTTTCTTT
>TRBJ1-1|-|TRBV7-3|-
CASSFGGQNTEAFF
TGTGCCAGCAGCTTTGGGGGACAGAACACTGAAGCTTTCTTT
>TRBJ1-2|-|TRBV25-1|-
CASSRDTNYGYTF
TGTGCCAGCAGTAGAGATACTAACTATGGCTACACCTTC
>TRBJ2-1|few|TRBV6-2/TRBV6-3|-
CASSYSSRAGEQFF
TGTGCCAGCAGTTACTCGTCCCGGGCGGGTGAGCAGTTCTTC
>TRBJ2-1|-|TRBV27|TRBD2
CASSLGLAGNEQFF
TGTGCCAGCAGTCTGGGACTAGCGGGAAATGAGCAGTTCTTC
>TRBJ1-1|-|TRBV7-9|-
CASSGQMYTEAFF
TGTGCCAGCTCGGGTCAGATGTACACTGAAGCTTTCTTT
>TRBJ2-3|-|TRBV6-5|-
CASRAGGTDTQYF
TGTGCCAGCCGAGCAGGGGGGACAGATACGCAGTATTTT
>TRBJ1-3|few|TRBV23-1|TRBD1
CASSQLDRPSSGNTIYF
TGCGCCAGCAGTCAATTGGACAGGCCGAGCTCTGGAAACACCATATATTTT